One sample yielded the 9 T cell receptor beta chains listed below, sequenced in a study of cytomegalovirus exposure and HLA in healthy donors. In the PCR, 60 Vbeta and 13 Jbeta primers were used. Method: immunoSEQ multiplex PCR; TCRdb's copy keeps in-frame clones and lacks some. This sample's table has roughly 220,000 clones. Sequenced: PBMCs. These receptors all stem from a girl under 10 years old in good health and CMV-seropositive.

The CDR3 DNA is TGCGCCAGCAGCTTGGCGGCGGGATCCCTCCAAGAGACCCAGTACTTC. It specifies CASSLAAGSLQETQYF. V and J are TRBV5-1 and TRBJ2-5; tentative D call: TRBD2 (6 bases). This CDR3 contains 16 residues. Germline assignment: CDR1 SGHRS and CDR2 YFSETQ. Trimming took off 0 bases at V and 1 base at J, with 13 bases between the two ends.

This sequence joins TRBV6-6 and TRBJ1-2; TRBD1 matches 11 bases. The CDR3 totals 15 residues. Unmatched junction bases numbered 9, after V lost 7 bases and J lost 5 bases. Looked up from germline, CDR1 is MNHNY and CDR2 is SVGAGI (reference sequence). The CDR3 DNA reads as TGTGCCAGCATATACGGACAGGGGGCTAGGTATGGCTACACCTTC. Encoded protein: CASIYGQGARYGYTF.

The chain joins TRBV5-1 to TRBJ2-1, with no clear D. V shed 2 bases and J shed 5 bases, with 14 bases lying between them. Germline V gene lookup returns CDR1 SGHRS and CDR2 YFSETQ. The CDR3 covers 15 residues. The CDR3 loop is CASSFQSFEDNEQFF. The CDR3 DNA follows: TGCGCCAGCAGCTTTCAATCCTTTGAGGACAATGAGCAGTTCTTC.

The chain recombines TRBV4-2 with TRBJ2-3; possibly TRBD1 for D (5 bases). Trimming left V 0 bases short and J 1 base short, with 14 bases between. CDR3 length equals 17 residues. Germline-derived CDR1 and CDR2 are LGHNA and YNFKEQ. CDR3 region: CASSQEKGSQGTDTQYF. The CDR3 DNA follows: TGTGCCAGCAGCCAAGAGAAGGGGTCGCAGGGCACAGATACGCAGTATTTT.

This sequence joins TRBV10-1 and TRBJ2-2, with D perhaps matching TRBD2 (6 bases). V was pared by 3 bases and J by 7 bases, with 15 bases between. The germline CDR1 and CDR2 sequences are WNHNN and SYGVQD (reference sequence). CDR3 length equals 15 residues. As DNA, the CDR3 is TGCGCCAGCAGTGACTCAACGGGAGTGGGCGGGGAGCTGTTTTTT. The encoded protein is CASSDSTGVGGELFF.

The V call is TRBV7-2, the J call TRBJ1-5, with TRBD1 identical over 7 bases. Germline CDR1 is SGHTA and CDR2 is FQGNSA. Losses at the gene ends were 1 base for V and 3 bases for J; bases not matched to a gene: 6. This CDR3 is 16 amino acids long. CDR3 protein: CASSLVAGQANQPQHF. CDR3 sequence (DNA): TGTGCCAGCAGCTTAGTAGCCGGACAGGCCAATCAGCCCCAGCATTTT.

The chain combines TRBV19 with TRBJ2-1; 12 nucleotides match TRBD2. Germline values: CDR1 LNHDA, CDR2 SQIVND (reference sequence). V shed 7 bases, J shed 6 bases, and the junction held 13 bases outside the gene matches. CDR3 length: 17 residues. The CDR3 is CASTELAGGSLGNEQFF. DNA of the CDR3: TGTGCCAGTACCGAACTAGCGGGAGGTTCGTTAGGCAATGAGCAGTTCTTC. The full variable domain, rest sourced from reference TRBV19 and TRBJ2-1, is DGGITQSPKYLFRKEGQNVTLSCEQNLNHDAMYWYRQDPGQGLRLIYYSQIVNDFQKGDIAEGYSVSREKKESFPLTVTSAQKNPTAFYLCASTELAGGSLGNEQFFGPGTRLTVL.

V is TRBV6-4 and J is TRBJ2-1, with D perhaps matching TRBD1 (6 bases). The CDR3 contains 14 residues. Looked up from germline, CDR1 is MRHNA and CDR2 is SNTAGT. V lost 6 bases and J lost 6, with 15 bases in between. CDR3 in amino acids: CASSRTVQVNEQFF. The CDR3 DNA follows: TGTGCCAGCAGCCGGACAGTTCAGGTCAATGAGCAGTTCTTC.

V is TRBV5-1 and J is TRBJ2-7; 11 bases are shared with TRBD2. The length of the CDR3 is 14 residues. Germline CDR1 SGHRS, CDR2 YFSETQ. The ends lost 4 bases at V and 3 bases at J; junction bases unmatched: 3. The CDR3 DNA reads as TGCGCCAGCAGCCTGGGACTAGCGGACTACGAGCAGTACTTC. Protein product: CASSLGLADYEQYF.